This is a list of T cell receptor beta chains from one sample in a study of shared clonotypes between healthy human individuals. TCRdb's table, derived via immunoSEQ multiplex PCR, lists solely in-frame clones and lacks some. The table has more than 2 million clones, approximately 95% seen once. The sample consisted of naive CD4+ T cells sorted from blood. These receptor sequences come from a man aged 18 to 29 in good health. CDR3s include the opening cysteine and the closing phenylalanine or tryptophan. Fields, in order: V gene, clone size, D gene, J gene, CDR3 DNA, CDR3 protein. A D gene is named only where the DNA matches it firmly. Expanded clones get a size class; other rows say once, few or many, or leave the size out.

>TRBV30|.|.|TRBJ2-5
TGTGCCTGGAACCACGGGGCAGAGACCCAGTACTTC
CAWNHGAETQYF
>TRBV30|.|.|TRBJ1-2
TGTGCCTGGATCAGAACGGGACTGACGCACACCTTC
CAWIRTGLTHTF
>TRBV6-1|.|TRBD2|TRBJ2-7
TGTGCCAGCAGTGAATTTCGGACCCTCCCGCGTAGCGGGAGGTCCAACGAGCAGTACTTC
CASSEFRTLPRSGRSNEQYF
>TRBV6-5|.|TRBD1|TRBJ2-2
TGTGCCAGCAGTTACCCTCCGGGACAGGGCACCGGGGAGCTGTTTTTT
CASSYPPGQGTGELFF
>TRBV5-6|once|TRBD2|TRBJ2-3
TGTGCCAGCAGCTCTTTAGCGGGGGCTACGCAGTATTTT
CASSSLAGATQYF
>TRBV28|.|.|TRBJ2-4
TGTGCCAGCAGTTTATACGGTCAGGTTAAAAACATTCAGTACTTC
CASSLYGQVKNIQYF
>TRBV11-2|.|.|TRBJ2-3
TGTGCCAGCAGCTTTGGTCAAGGAAGCACAGATACGCAGTATTTT
CASSFGQGSTDTQYF
>TRBV30|.|TRBD1|TRBJ1-4
TGTGCCTGGAGCCGGACAGGGGGGAATGAAAAACTGTTTTTT
CAWSRTGGNEKLFF
>TRBV6-1|.|.|TRBJ2-5
TGTGCCAGCAGTCCAGCAACACTTGGGGGGGAGACCCAGTACTTC
CASSPATLGGETQYF
>TRBV6-4|.|TRBD2|TRBJ2-1
TGTGCCAGCAGTGACGGAGCGGGGGGGAAAAACTACAATGAGCAGTTCTTC
CASSDGAGGKNYNEQFF
>TRBV9|.|.|TRBJ1-1
TGTGCCAGCAGCCCAGGGTTGGGGAACACTGAAGCTTTCTTT
CASSPGLGNTEAFF
>TRBV4-1|.|.|TRBJ1-2
TGCGCCAGCAGCCAAGAACTGAGAGCTAACTATGGCTACACCTTC
CASSQELRANYGYTF
>TRBV5-6|.|TRBD1|TRBJ2-7
TGTGCCAGCAGCTTGTTCCCACAGGGGGTAGGGTACGAGCAGTACTTC
CASSLFPQGVGYEQYF
>TRBV12-5|.|.|TRBJ2-6
TGTGCTAGTGGTTTGGACGGGAAGGTTAGCTCTGGGGCCAACGTCCTGACTTTC
CASGLDGKVSSGANVLTF
>TRBV30|.|TRBD2|TRBJ2-2
TGTGCCTCGAGAGTGACTAGCGGCATCGGGGAGCTGTTTTTT
CASRVTSGIGELFF